The present TCR beta chain was sequenced within a study of T cells in Graves' hyperthyroidism and ophthalmopathy. Findings of the study overall: For ophthalmopathy, model prediction preceded onset by a median about 6.4 months. The majority of expanded thyroid clonotypes above 0.001 also appeared in blood.

On this clonotype itself: Its target is not known. As the CDR3 is not closed by the conserved phenylalanine or tryptophan, this likely results from a read error.

Amplification of TCR beta CDR3 regions used RNA as the template. TCR CDR3 regions were first amplified by RT-PCR with HTBI primers. One entry per CDR3 protein, called by TCRdb with MiXCR from the multiplex PCR reads. This table has a few hundred thousand distinct CDR3 sequences, 17% appearing once. Trimming left V 4 bases short and J 4 bases short, with 17 bases between. Germline V gene lookup returns CDR1 DFQATT and CDR2 SNEGSKA (reference sequence). There are 14 residues in the CDR3. Exclusion of a patient resulted from uncontrolled infection, other autoimmune disease, pregnancy or lactation. Diagnosing involved the use of clinical symptoms, serum thyroxine and TRAb, thyroid ultrasound and orbital computed tomography.

The clonotype was recovered from a woman in her late teens or twenties with Graves' ophthalmopathy. The genes are TRBV20-1 and TRBJ2-7, with D maybe TRBD1 (5 bases). The material sequenced was blood. The CDR3 nucleotides are TGCAGTGCTAAAGGGGCAGGGTCATTGTACGAGCAGTACCTC. As protein: CSAKGAGSLYEQYL.